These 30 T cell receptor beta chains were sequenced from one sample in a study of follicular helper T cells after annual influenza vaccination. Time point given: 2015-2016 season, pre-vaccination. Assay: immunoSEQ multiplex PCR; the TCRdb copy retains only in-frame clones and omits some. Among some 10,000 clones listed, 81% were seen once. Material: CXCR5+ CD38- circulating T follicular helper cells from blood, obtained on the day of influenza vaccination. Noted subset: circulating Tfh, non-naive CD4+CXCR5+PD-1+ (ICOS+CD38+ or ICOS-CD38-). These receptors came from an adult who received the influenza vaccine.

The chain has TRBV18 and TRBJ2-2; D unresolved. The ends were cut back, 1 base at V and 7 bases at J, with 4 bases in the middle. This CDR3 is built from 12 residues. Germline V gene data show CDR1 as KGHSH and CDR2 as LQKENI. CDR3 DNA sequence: TGTGCCAGCTCACCACGAGGCGGGGAGCTGTTTTTT. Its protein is CASSPRGGELFF.

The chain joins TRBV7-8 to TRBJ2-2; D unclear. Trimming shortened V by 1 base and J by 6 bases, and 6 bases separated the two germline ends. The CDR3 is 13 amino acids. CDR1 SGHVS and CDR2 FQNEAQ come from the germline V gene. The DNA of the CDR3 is TGTGCCAGCAGCTTAGGGAGCCCCGGGGAGCTGTTTTTT. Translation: CASSLGSPGELFF.

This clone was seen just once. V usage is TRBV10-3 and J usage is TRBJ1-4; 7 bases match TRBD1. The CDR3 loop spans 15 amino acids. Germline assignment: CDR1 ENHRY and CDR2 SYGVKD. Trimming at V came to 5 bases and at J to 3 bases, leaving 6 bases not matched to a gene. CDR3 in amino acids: CAISTSGTANEKLFF. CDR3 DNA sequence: TGTGCCATCAGTACTTCCGGGACAGCTAATGAAAAACTGTTTTTT.

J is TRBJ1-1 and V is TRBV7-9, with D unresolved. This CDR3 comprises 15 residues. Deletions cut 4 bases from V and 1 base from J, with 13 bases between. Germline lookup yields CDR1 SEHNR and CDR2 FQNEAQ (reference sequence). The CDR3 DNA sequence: TGTGCCAGCAGCTCAGGATGGTGGGGGAACACTGAAGCTTTCTTT. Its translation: CASSSGWWGNTEAFF. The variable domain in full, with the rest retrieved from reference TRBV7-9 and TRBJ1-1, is DTGVSQNPRHKITKRGQNVTFRCDPISEHNRLYWYRQTLGQGPEFLTYFQNEAQLEKSRLLSDRFSAERPKGSFSTLEIQRTEQGDSAMYLCASSSGWWGNTEAFFGQGTRLTVV.

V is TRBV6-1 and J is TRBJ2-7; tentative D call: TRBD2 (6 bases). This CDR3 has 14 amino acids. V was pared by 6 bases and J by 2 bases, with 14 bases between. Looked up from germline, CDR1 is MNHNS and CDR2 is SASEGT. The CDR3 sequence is CASSWDSRPYEQYF. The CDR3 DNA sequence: TGTGCCAGCAGCTGGGACTCAAGGCCCTACGAGCAGTACTTC.

The CDR3 reads CASSPGTSGSVETQYF. CDR3 bases: TGTGCCAGCAGTCCGGGGACTAGCGGGAGCGTTGAGACCCAGTACTTC. The V call is TRBV27, the J call TRBJ2-5, with 14 bases matching TRBD2. The V gene end was trimmed by 5 bases and the J gene end by 5 bases; junction bases not matched to a gene: 7. Germline values: CDR1 MNHEY, CDR2 SMNVEV (reference sequence). The CDR3 spans 16 residues.

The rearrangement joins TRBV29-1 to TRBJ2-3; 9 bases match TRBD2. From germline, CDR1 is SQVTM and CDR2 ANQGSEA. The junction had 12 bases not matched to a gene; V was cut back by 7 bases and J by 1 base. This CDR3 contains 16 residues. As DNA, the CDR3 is TGCAGCGCCACGGGCGGGAGGGCTGGCGGCACAGATACGCAGTATTTT. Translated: CSATGGRAGGTDTQYF.

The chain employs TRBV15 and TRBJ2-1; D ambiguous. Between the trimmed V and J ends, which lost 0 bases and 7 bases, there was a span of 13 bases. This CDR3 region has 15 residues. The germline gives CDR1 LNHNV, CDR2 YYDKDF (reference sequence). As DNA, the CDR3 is TGTGCCACCAGCAGAGATCCGACTGTGGGGAATGAGCAGTTCTTC. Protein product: CATSRDPTVGNEQFF.

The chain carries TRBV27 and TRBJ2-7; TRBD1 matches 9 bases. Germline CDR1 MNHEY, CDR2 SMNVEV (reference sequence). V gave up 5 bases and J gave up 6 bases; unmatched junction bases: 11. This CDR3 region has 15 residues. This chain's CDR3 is CASSQVRQGGFEQYF. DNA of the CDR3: TGTGCCAGCAGTCAAGTTAGACAGGGGGGTTTCGAGCAGTACTTC.

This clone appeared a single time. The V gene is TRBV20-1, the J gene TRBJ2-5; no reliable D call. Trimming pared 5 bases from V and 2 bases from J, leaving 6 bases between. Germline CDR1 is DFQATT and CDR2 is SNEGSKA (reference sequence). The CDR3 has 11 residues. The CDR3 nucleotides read TGCAGTGCTGCCTCACAAGAGACCCAGTACTTC. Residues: CSAASQETQYF.

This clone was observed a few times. The CDR3, as DNA: TGTGCCAGCAGTTGGGGACCCTCGGGCGGGAACGAGCAGTACTTC. Translation: CASSWGPSGGNEQYF. V is TRBV7-8 and J is TRBJ2-7, with D tentatively TRBD2 (6 bases). Germline lookup yields CDR1 SGHVS and CDR2 FQNEAQ. The V end was cut by 6 bases, the J end by 5 bases, with 20 bases between. This CDR3 has 15 amino acids.

CDR3 protein: CASSEEETQYF. DNA for the CDR3: TGTGCCAGCAGCGAAGAAGAGACCCAGTACTTC. The chain combines TRBV7-2 with TRBJ2-5; no clear D gene. The CDR3 covers 11 residues. Germline V gene lookup returns CDR1 SGHTA and CDR2 FQGNSA. The V and J ends lost 5 bases and 3 bases respectively, with 4 bases between them.

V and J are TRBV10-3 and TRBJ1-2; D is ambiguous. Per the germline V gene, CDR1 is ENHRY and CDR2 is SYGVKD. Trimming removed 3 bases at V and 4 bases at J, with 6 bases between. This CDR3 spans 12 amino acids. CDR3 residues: CAISDLRYGYTF. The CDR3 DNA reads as TGTGCCATCAGTGATCTACGCTATGGCTACACCTTC.

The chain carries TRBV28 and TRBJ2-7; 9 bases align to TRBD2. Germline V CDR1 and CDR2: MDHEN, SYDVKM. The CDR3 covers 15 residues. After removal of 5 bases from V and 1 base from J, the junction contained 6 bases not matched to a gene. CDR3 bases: TGTGCCAGCAGTGAGACTAGCGGCTATTCCTACGAGCAGTACTTC. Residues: CASSETSGYSYEQYF.

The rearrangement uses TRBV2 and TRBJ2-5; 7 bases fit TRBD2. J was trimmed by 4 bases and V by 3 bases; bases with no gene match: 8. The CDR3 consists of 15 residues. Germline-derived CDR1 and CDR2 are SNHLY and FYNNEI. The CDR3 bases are TGTGCCAGCAGTGACGAGGGAGGGCGGGTAGAGACCCAGTACTTC. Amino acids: CASSDEGGRVETQYF.

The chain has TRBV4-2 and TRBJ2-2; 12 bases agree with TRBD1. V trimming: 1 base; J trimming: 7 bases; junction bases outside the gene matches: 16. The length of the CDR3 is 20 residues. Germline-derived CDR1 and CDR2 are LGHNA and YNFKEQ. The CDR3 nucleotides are TGTGCCAGCAGCCAAGCATTGAAGAGGGGGACAGGGGGCTCGGTCGGGGAGCTGTTTTTT. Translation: CASSQALKRGTGGSVGELFF.

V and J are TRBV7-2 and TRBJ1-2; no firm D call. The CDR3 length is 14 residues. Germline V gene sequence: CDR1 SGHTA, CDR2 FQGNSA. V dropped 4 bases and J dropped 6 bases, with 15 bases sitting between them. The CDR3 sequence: CASSYSNPLDGYTF. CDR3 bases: TGTGCCAGCAGCTATTCTAATCCCCTGGATGGCTACACCTTC. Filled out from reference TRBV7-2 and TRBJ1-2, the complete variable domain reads GAGVSQSPSNKVTEKGKDVELRCDPISGHTALYWYRQSLGQGLEFLIYFQGNSAPDKSGLPSDRFSAERTGGSVSTLTIQRTQQEDSAVYLCASSYSNPLDGYTFGSGTRLTVV.

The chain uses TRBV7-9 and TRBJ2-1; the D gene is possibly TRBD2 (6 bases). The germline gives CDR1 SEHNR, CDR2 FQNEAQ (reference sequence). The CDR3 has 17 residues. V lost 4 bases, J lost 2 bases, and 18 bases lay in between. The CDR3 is CASSSQFSGGTYNEQFF. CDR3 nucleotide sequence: TGTGCCAGCAGCTCCCAGTTTAGCGGAGGGACCTACAATGAGCAGTTCTTC.

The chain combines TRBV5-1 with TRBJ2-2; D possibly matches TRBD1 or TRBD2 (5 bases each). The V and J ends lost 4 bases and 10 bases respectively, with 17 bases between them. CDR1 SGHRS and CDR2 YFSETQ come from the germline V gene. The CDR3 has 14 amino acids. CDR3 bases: TGCGCCAGCAGCCTCCTAGGGGAGACCAAGGAGCTGTTTTTT. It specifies CASSLLGETKELFF.

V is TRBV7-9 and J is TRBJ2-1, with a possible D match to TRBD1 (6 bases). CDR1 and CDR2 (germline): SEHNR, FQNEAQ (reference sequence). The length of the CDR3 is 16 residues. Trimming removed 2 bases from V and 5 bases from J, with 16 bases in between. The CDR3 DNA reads TGTGCCAGCAGCTTATCGGCAGGGGCCTTCAACAATGAGCAGTTCTTC. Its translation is CASSLSAGAFNNEQFF.

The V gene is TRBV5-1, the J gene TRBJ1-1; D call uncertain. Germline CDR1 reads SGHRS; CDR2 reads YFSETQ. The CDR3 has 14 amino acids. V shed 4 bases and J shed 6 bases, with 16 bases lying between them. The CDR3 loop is CASSPDRREAEAFF. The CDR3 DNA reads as TGCGCCAGCAGCCCGGATAGGAGGGAGGCTGAAGCTTTCTTT.

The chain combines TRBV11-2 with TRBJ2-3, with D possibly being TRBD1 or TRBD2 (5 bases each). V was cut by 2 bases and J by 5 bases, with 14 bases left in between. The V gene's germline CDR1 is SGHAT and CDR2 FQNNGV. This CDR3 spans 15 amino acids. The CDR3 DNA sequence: TGTGCCAGCAGCTTACCGAGGGGCGGAAAAGATACGCAGTATTTT. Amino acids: CASSLPRGGKDTQYF.

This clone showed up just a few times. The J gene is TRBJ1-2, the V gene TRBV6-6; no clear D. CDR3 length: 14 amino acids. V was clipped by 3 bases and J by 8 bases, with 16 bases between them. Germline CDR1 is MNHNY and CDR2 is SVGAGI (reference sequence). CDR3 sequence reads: CASSYGEVYIGYTF. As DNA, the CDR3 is TGTGCCAGCAGTTATGGGGAGGTCTACATCGGCTACACCTTC.

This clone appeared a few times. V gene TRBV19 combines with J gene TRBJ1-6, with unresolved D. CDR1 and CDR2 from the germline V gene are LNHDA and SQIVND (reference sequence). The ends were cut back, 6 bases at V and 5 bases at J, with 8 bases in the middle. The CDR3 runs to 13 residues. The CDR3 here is CASSSQDNSPLHF. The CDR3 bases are TGTGCCAGTAGCTCCCAGGATAATTCACCCCTCCACTTT.

The CDR3 DNA sequence: TGCGCCAGCAGCTTGGAGTCGTCCGTGCACGAGCAGTACTTC. This sequence encodes CASSLESSVHEQYF. The chain has TRBV5-1 and TRBJ2-7; the D is unclear. Per the germline V gene, CDR1 is SGHRS and CDR2 is YFSETQ. V lost 0 bases and J 5 bases, leaving 12 bases between the germline ends. This CDR3 spans 14 amino acids.

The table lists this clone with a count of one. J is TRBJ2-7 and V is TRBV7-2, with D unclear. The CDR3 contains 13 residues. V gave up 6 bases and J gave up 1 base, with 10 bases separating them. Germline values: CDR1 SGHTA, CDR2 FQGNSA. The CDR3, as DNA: TGTGCCAGCAGACCTAGGGATTCCTACGAGCAGTACTTC. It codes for CASRPRDSYEQYF.

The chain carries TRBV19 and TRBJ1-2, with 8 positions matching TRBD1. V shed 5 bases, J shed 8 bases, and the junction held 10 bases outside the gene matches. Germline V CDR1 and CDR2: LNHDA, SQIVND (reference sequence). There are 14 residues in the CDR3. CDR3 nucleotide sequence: TGTGCCAGTAGTGGACAGGGAGCCACTAGCGGCTACACCTTC. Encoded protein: CASSGQGATSGYTF.

The CDR3 loop reads CASVRGGGGNTGELFF. The CDR3 DNA sequence: TGTGCCAGTGTCCGCGGGGGCGGCGGAAACACCGGGGAGCTGTTTTTT. This chain links TRBV19 with TRBJ2-2, with TRBD2 as a possible D gene (7 bases). This CDR3 is 16 amino acids long. V gave up 8 bases and J gave up 2 bases, with 18 bases separating them. Germline lookup yields CDR1 LNHDA and CDR2 SQIVND (reference sequence).

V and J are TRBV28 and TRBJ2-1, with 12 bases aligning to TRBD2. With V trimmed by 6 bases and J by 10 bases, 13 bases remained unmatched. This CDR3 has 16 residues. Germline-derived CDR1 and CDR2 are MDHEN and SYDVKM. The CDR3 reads CASRPTLAGGPLEQFF. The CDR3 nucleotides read TGTGCCAGCAGGCCGACCCTAGCGGGGGGGCCTTTAGAGCAGTTCTTC.

The CDR3 DNA follows: TGTGCCAGCAGTTACTCGCAGAATTCACCCCTCCACTTT. As protein: CASSYSQNSPLHF. The V call is TRBV6-5, the J call TRBJ1-6; D is unclear. The CDR3 is 13 amino acids. Trimming took 0 bases from V and 7 from J, leaving 4 bases between them. Looked up from germline, CDR1 is MNHEY and CDR2 is SVGAGI.